This T cell receptor beta chain was recovered during a study of synovial regulatory T cells in juvenile arthritis. Sequencing used immunoSEQ multiplex PCR; TCRdb keeps in-frame clones, though not all of them. The specimen's table records around 10,000 clones. Median disease duration was about 7 years, range 0.2-19.1. Germline V CDR1 and CDR2: KGHSH, LQKENI. CDR3 size: 14 residues. The DNA is unrecorded. Sequenced sample: Treg cells from blood. Subset in this sample: remaining (HLA-DR-negative) circulating blood Treg cells. This clonotype was sampled from a donor between 2 and 35 years old with juvenile idiopathic arthritis. The chain is built from TRBV18 and TRBJ2-7; TCRdb reports TRBD2, a call that lacks DNA to check it against. The CDR3 spells CASSPPRDRYEQYF.